This entry is about one T cell receptor (beta chain). Sample-barcoded 5' priming and a J-beta primer mix drove a second PCR of about 6 to 12 cycles. A single record per CDR3 protein comes from TCRdb applying MiXCR to the 5' RACE reads. The table shows about 630,000 distinct CDR3 sequences, with 20% to 25% occurring only once. V shed 6 bases, J shed 7 bases, and the junction held 5 bases outside the gene matches. The germline V gene has CDR1 DFQATT and CDR2 SNEGSKA (reference sequence). The CDR3 runs 14 residues. This sample is part of a study of blood T cells in healthy people across ages. This sequence originates from a man between 65 and 79 years old in good health. The sequencing sample was made of blood. This chain links TRBV20-1 with TRBJ2-1; 14 nucleotides match TRBD2. As DNA, the CDR3 is TGCAGTGCGAGACTAGCGGGAGGGCAGAATGAGCAGTTCTTC. It specifies CSARLAGGQNEQFF.